These T cell receptor beta chains were read from a single sample in a study of blood T cells in healthy people across ages. TCRdb processed the 5' RACE reads anew with MiXCR; each CDR3 protein has one entry. The table includes nearly 1 million distinct CDR3 sequences, around 54% detected once. The sequenced sample was blood. These receptors all come from a woman aged 55 to 70 in good health. Each CDR3 is given with its conserved first and last residue. The order of the fields is V gene, CDR3 protein.

v_call: TRBV12-3/TRBV12-4
cdr3_aa: CASSIAGGAFEQYF

v_call: TRBV14
cdr3_aa: CASSNPQGPGTQYF

v_call: TRBV6-1
cdr3_aa: CASRASGAYEQYF

v_call: TRBV4-1
cdr3_aa: CASSQISNEQYF

v_call: TRBV4-1
cdr3_aa: CASSQVSRGATTDTQYF

v_call: TRBV12-3/TRBV12-4
cdr3_aa: CASSWARVEQYF

v_call: TRBV7-2
cdr3_aa: CASSPTSGHNEQFF

v_call: TRBV7-9
cdr3_aa: CACSRPGSSTDTQYF

v_call: TRBV7-2
cdr3_aa: CASSLVDRVIYEQYF

v_call: TRBV28
cdr3_aa: CASSLYRGEQYF

v_call: TRBV10-1
cdr3_aa: CASSSGSGETQYF

v_call: TRBV10-3
cdr3_aa: CAISERPAAGVNEQFF

v_call: TRBV29-1
cdr3_aa: CSVGTSGEWGLRNEQFF

v_call: TRBV6-1
cdr3_aa: CASSLSAWDSTDTQYF

v_call: TRBV7-2
cdr3_aa: CASSLGSVGNQPQHF

v_call: TRBV4-3
cdr3_aa: CASSQGSGTTTQYF

v_call: TRBV15
cdr3_aa: CGTSRDRTGAGELFF

v_call: TRBV7-9
cdr3_aa: CASSTTPPSSYEQYF

v_call: TRBV29-1
cdr3_aa: CSVDGTDKYNEQFF

v_call: TRBV9
cdr3_aa: CASSVGLAEMRQFF

v_call: TRBV4-3
cdr3_aa: CASSQDLEQPQHF

v_call: TRBV6-2/TRBV6-3
cdr3_aa: CASSPLRAYEQYF

v_call: TRBV11-2
cdr3_aa: CASIPQSTDTQYF

v_call: TRBV30
cdr3_aa: CAWATGTGLYEQYF

v_call: TRBV20-1
cdr3_aa: CSAIVGGDTQYF

v_call: TRBV2
cdr3_aa: CASGGRGSNYGYTF

v_call: TRBV6-5
cdr3_aa: CASSYSGAQGTSNYGYTF

v_call: TRBV7-9
cdr3_aa: CASSLNSAGRYEQYF

v_call: TRBV5-1
cdr3_aa: CASSYGNRGSITAYNEQFF

v_call: TRBV6-5
cdr3_aa: CASRMATGYEQYF

v_call: TRBV3-1
cdr3_aa: CASSSGGRGYEQYF

v_call: TRBV28
cdr3_aa: CASSLGGASGRYTQYF

v_call: TRBV11-2
cdr3_aa: CASSLTGTIIIQETQYF

v_call: TRBV6-2/TRBV6-3
cdr3_aa: CASRGTGKVGYGYTF

v_call: TRBV7-2
cdr3_aa: CASSLGDRAGEQFF

v_call: TRBV7-2
cdr3_aa: CASSFSGSTGDTQYF

v_call: TRBV20-1
cdr3_aa: CSAPVGGREPHEQYF

v_call: TRBV12-3/TRBV12-4
cdr3_aa: CASSLLDSVGNTEAFF

v_call: TRBV11-2
cdr3_aa: CASSLHPQETQYF

v_call: TRBV29-1
cdr3_aa: CSSGGGSYNEQFF

v_call: TRBV7-2
cdr3_aa: CASSLPNYNEQFF

v_call: TRBV27
cdr3_aa: CASSPGLDYGYTF

v_call: TRBV12-3/TRBV12-4
cdr3_aa: CAGTARIAGAQDTQYF

v_call: TRBV28
cdr3_aa: CASSLLASGTQETQYF

v_call: TRBV4-3
cdr3_aa: CASSQRQGSEQYF

v_call: TRBV6-6
cdr3_aa: CASSYLPGDQPQHF

v_call: TRBV20-1
cdr3_aa: CSARSMDMGDRETGGYTF

v_call: TRBV4-2
cdr3_aa: CASSQERRERYGYTF

v_call: TRBV2
cdr3_aa: CATEGARETQYF

v_call: TRBV12-3/TRBV12-4
cdr3_aa: CASSPLATLHEQFF

v_call: TRBV5-1
cdr3_aa: CASSKQPGTGVEQYF

v_call: TRBV25-1
cdr3_aa: CASGRAVDEQFF

v_call: TRBV5-1
cdr3_aa: CASSLGAGGHNEQYF

v_call: TRBV2
cdr3_aa: CASRLSGQSDEQYF

v_call: TRBV7-8
cdr3_aa: CASSTGYGIYEQYF

v_call: TRBV2
cdr3_aa: CASKRPGQGRETQYF

v_call: TRBV29-1
cdr3_aa: CSVEGRLGVEQYF

v_call: TRBV20-1
cdr3_aa: CSANPLRGLTDTQYF

v_call: TRBV10-3
cdr3_aa: CAISISGRVGYEQYF